The 29 T cell receptor beta chains in this list originate from one sample, sequenced in a study of response to subunit inactivated influenza vaccine. Using its own MiXCR run on the RT-PCR reads, TCRdb lists one record per CDR3 protein. Here the sample spans more than 550,000 distinct CDR3 sequences, approximately 10% being singletons. The sample consisted of PBMCs from blood, taken on the day of vaccination. The receptor set was obtained from a man in his fifties who received an inactivated influenza vaccine.

This clonotype showed up just a few times. The chain carries TRBV6-6 and TRBJ2-4; D assignment may be TRBD1 or TRBD2 (5 bases each). V was trimmed by 11 bases and J by 0 bases, leaving 11 bases between them. CDR3 length: 13 amino acids. The germline V gene encodes CDR1 MNHNY and CDR2 SVGAGI (reference sequence). The CDR3 DNA sequence: TGTGCCTGCTCGGGGCAAGCCAAAAACATTCAGTACTTC. Its translation is CACSGQAKNIQYF.

There are many counts of this clonotype. The chain couples TRBV27 to TRBJ2-3, with D unclear. The CDR3 is made up of 12 amino acids. Germline CDR1 is MNHEY and CDR2 is SMNVEV (reference sequence). V dropped 5 bases and J dropped 2 bases, with 5 bases sitting between them. This CDR3 is CASSGDTDTQYF. The DNA of the CDR3 is TGTGCCAGCAGTGGCGACACAGATACGCAGTATTTT.

This clonotype was seen a few times. CDR3 nucleotide sequence: TGCGCCAGCAGCTTGGGGACAGGGAGAGGCGACTATGGCTACACCTTC. The encoded protein is CASSLGTGRGDYGYTF. The V and J genes are TRBV5-1 and TRBJ1-2, with 8 positions matching TRBD1. V shed 0 bases, J shed 3 bases, and the junction held 7 bases outside the gene matches. CDR3 size: 16 residues. CDR1 and CDR2 (germline): SGHRS, YFSETQ.

This clonotype was counted a few times. V is TRBV4-3 and J is TRBJ1-4; D unclear. The CDR3 loop spans 14 amino acids. In germline, CDR1 is LGHNA, CDR2 YSLEER. With 4 bases removed from V and 8 bases from J, the gap between germline ends came to 14 bases. CDR3 DNA sequence: TGCGCCAGCAGCCCCACCTTCACGGAGGAAAAACTGTTTTTT. Translating gives CASSPTFTEEKLFF.

In this sample, this clonotype turned up a few times. This rearrangement joins TRBV29-1 to TRBJ1-2, with D unresolved. CDR1 is SQVTM, CDR2 ANQGSEA, per germline. The CDR3 loop spans 14 amino acids. Trimming pared 2 bases from V and 3 bases from J, leaving 13 bases between. The CDR3 DNA reads TGCAGCGTTGAATGGGTGACGGGATACTATGGCTACACCTTC. Translated, it gives CSVEWVTGYYGYTF.

This chain joins TRBV7-9 and TRBJ2-7; maybe TRBD2 (6 bases). In germline, CDR1 is SEHNR, CDR2 FQNEAQ (reference sequence). This CDR3 has 14 amino acids. Trimming cost V 1 base and J 6 bases, with 13 bases left between them. CDR3 loop: CASSLVPGVSEQYF. For the CDR3, the DNA is TGTGCCAGCAGCTTAGTACCGGGGGTAAGCGAGCAGTACTTC.

This clonotype was counted a few times. The chain links TRBV28 to TRBJ2-5, with D unclear. The CDR3 loop spans 8 amino acids. The germline V gene has CDR1 MDHEN and CDR2 SYDVKM. The CDR3 DNA sequence: TGTGGATCCGGGACCCAGTACTTC. Amino acids: CGSGTQYF.

This clonotype turned up a few times. This chain connects TRBV20-1 to TRBJ2-3; TRBD2 might be the D (6 bases). There are 14 residues in the CDR3. In germline, CDR1 is DFQATT, CDR2 SNEGSKA (reference sequence). V lost 8 bases to trimming and J lost 2 bases, with 17 bases between them. The CDR3 DNA sequence: TGCAGTTGTTTGGGACTGTGGCCCACAGATACGCAGTATTTT. Translated, it gives CSCLGLWPTDTQYF.

This clonotype was counted only a few times. This chain uses TRBV12-3 or TRBV12-4 with TRBJ1-5; D is undetermined. This CDR3 is built from 14 residues. Trimming removed 7 bases at V and 0 bases at J, with 10 bases between. The chain's CDR3 is CASMGVGSNQPQHF. CDR3 sequence (DNA): TGTGCCAGCATGGGAGTGGGTAGCAATCAGCCCCAGCATTTT.

Only a few counts were recorded for this clonotype. This chain uses TRBV29-1 with TRBJ1-2, with D possibly matching TRBD1 (5 bases). Germline loops: CDR1 SQVTM, CDR2 ANQGSEA. V gave up 4 bases and J gave up 1 base, with 7 bases separating them. The CDR3 extends over 12 amino acids. CDR3 protein: CSVGDFNYGYTF. In DNA form, the CDR3 reads TGCAGCGTTGGGGACTTTAACTATGGCTACACCTTC.

There are many counts of this clonotype. J is TRBJ2-1 and V is TRBV24-1, with 11 bases that match TRBD2. This CDR3 has 19 residues. V shed 3 bases and J 0 bases; nucleotides not matched to a gene: 9. The germline gives CDR1 KGHDR, CDR2 SFDVKD. The CDR3: CATSDGVAGGPGSYNEQFF. CDR3 nucleotide sequence: TGTGCCACCAGTGATGGGGTAGCGGGAGGGCCGGGCTCCTACAATGAGCAGTTCTTC.

Only a few counts were recorded for this clonotype. The chain couples TRBV28 to TRBJ2-1, with D tentatively TRBD1 (5 bases). The CDR3 extends over 17 amino acids. The germline gives CDR1 MDHEN, CDR2 SYDVKM. V shed 3 bases and J shed 3 bases, with 18 bases lying between them. As DNA, the CDR3 is TGTGCCAGCAGTTTCGCGGCAGACAGAATTTACTACAATGAGCAGTTCTTC. It codes for CASSFAADRIYYNEQFF.

The V gene is TRBV6-1, the J gene TRBJ1-6; 7 bases map to TRBD1. The V segment lost 5 bases and the J segment 12 bases; nucleotides outside the gene matches: 13. Germline CDR1 and CDR2: MNHNS and SASEGT. The CDR3 totals 15 residues. The CDR3 here is CASSIRGTAERPLHF. In nucleotides, the CDR3 is TGTGCCAGCAGTATAAGAGGGACAGCTGAAAGACCCCTCCACTTT.

This clonotype has only a few counts. V is TRBV6-1 and J is TRBJ2-7, with 8 bases matching TRBD1. CDR1 and CDR2 from the germline V gene are MNHNS and SASEGT. After removal of 6 bases from V and 3 bases from J, the junction contained 7 bases not matched to a gene. The CDR3 covers 14 residues. CDR3 in amino acids: CASSRGQEFYEQYF. CDR3 nucleotide sequence: TGTGCCAGCAGCCGGGGACAGGAGTTCTACGAGCAGTACTTC.

The chain carries TRBV10-3 and TRBJ2-7; either TRBD1 or TRBD2 may fit D (5 bases each). Germline loops: CDR1 ENHRY, CDR2 SYGVKD. V was clipped by 4 bases and J by 0 bases, with 19 bases between them. The CDR3 is 17 amino acids. CDR3 region: CAISGGPLLGSSYEQYF. In DNA, the CDR3 is TGTGCCATCAGTGGGGGACCCCTGCTGGGAAGCTCCTACGAGCAGTACTTC.

This clonotype was seen a few times. The J gene is TRBJ2-2, the V gene TRBV12-3 or TRBV12-4; D might be TRBD1 (5 bases). Trimming took 5 bases from V and 7 from J, leaving 17 bases between them. The CDR3 has 15 residues. CDR3 sequence reads: CASSQGVGSGGELFF. The CDR3 DNA follows: TGTGCCAGCAGTCAGGGTGTTGGATCTGGCGGGGAGCTGTTTTTT.

The chain couples TRBV5-1 to TRBJ2-7, with a weak D call TRBD2 (6 bases). The CDR3 spans 14 residues. V lost 0 bases and J lost 3, with 10 bases in between. Germline V gives CDR1 SGHRS, CDR2 YFSETQ. CDR3 protein: CASSLAGLLYEQYF. CDR3 nucleotides: TGCGCCAGCAGCTTGGCGGGACTCCTCTACGAGCAGTACTTC.

This clonotype was counted at least ten times. The gene calls are TRBV7-9 and TRBJ1-2; D gene unclear. The CDR3 consists of 14 residues. Germline V gene data show CDR1 as SEHNR and CDR2 as FQNEAQ (reference sequence). V gave up 1 base and J gave up 3 bases, with 9 bases separating them. CDR3 amino acids: CASSLGDPHYGYTF. As DNA, the CDR3 is TGTGCCAGCAGCTTAGGAGATCCGCACTATGGCTACACCTTC.

The CDR3 loop reads CASSELGGAGEQYF. In nucleotides, the CDR3 is TGTGCCAGCAGTGAGTTAGGAGGGGCTGGCGAGCAGTACTTC. The chain carries TRBV2 and TRBJ2-7; perhaps TRBD2 as D (6 bases). Germline V gives CDR1 SNHLY, CDR2 FYNNEI. Trimming took off 3 bases at V and 6 bases at J, with 15 bases between the two ends. The CDR3 runs to 14 residues.

The CDR3 spells CASSKTGGGYEQYF. CDR3 DNA: TGTGCCAGCAGCAAAACAGGGGGAGGCTACGAGCAGTACTTC. The chain has TRBV7-2 and TRBJ2-7, with 8 bases matching TRBD1. There are 14 residues in the CDR3. In germline, CDR1 is SGHTA, CDR2 FQGNSA. After removal of 5 bases from V and 3 bases from J, the junction contained 6 bases not matched to a gene.

The genes are TRBV27 and TRBJ1-2; 11 bases are shared with TRBD1. V was clipped by 6 bases and J by 6 bases; unmatched bases: 9. The CDR3 covers 15 residues. CDR1 is MNHEY, CDR2 SMNVEV, per germline (reference sequence). In DNA, the CDR3 is TGTGCCAGCAGAACAGGACAGGGGGCTTATCATGGCTACACCTTC. Amino acids: CASRTGQGAYHGYTF.

The table lists this clonotype with many counts. The rearrangement joins TRBV3-1 to TRBJ2-7; D possibly matches TRBD1 or TRBD2 (6 bases each). Trimming took off 4 bases at V and 6 bases at J, with 13 bases between the two ends. The CDR3 is 13 residues long. In germline, CDR1 is LGHDT, CDR2 YNNKEL (reference sequence). DNA of the CDR3: TGTGCCAGCAGCCCTCGGGGGACACGCGAGCAGTACTTC. Residues: CASSPRGTREQYF.

This clonotype has a count of ten or more. This chain uses TRBV7-2 with TRBJ2-5; the D is unclear. The V gene's germline CDR1 is SGHTA and CDR2 FQGNSA. Trimming removed 1 base at V and 5 bases at J, with 5 bases between. The CDR3 is 12 residues long. The CDR3 sequence is CASSLGPETQYF. The DNA of the CDR3 is TGTGCCAGCAGCTTAGGGCCCGAGACCCAGTACTTC.

This clonotype was seen only a few times. The rearrangement uses TRBV7-9 and TRBJ2-1, with 14 bases that match TRBD2. After removal of 5 bases from V and 8 bases from J, the junction contained 8 bases not matched to a gene. This CDR3 spans 16 amino acids. CDR1 and CDR2 from the germline V gene are SEHNR and FQNEAQ (reference sequence). The chain's CDR3 is CASSEGTSGSLDEQFF. The CDR3, as DNA: TGTGCCAGCAGCGAAGGGACTAGCGGGAGTTTGGATGAGCAGTTCTTC.

This clonotype appeared many times. This rearrangement joins TRBV12-3 or TRBV12-4 to TRBJ1-1, with no clear D. Trimming took off 2 bases at V and 10 bases at J, with 14 bases between the two ends. This CDR3 comprises 13 residues. DNA of the CDR3: TGTGCCAGCAGTTTACTGGGAGCCGCTGGAGCTTTCTTT. Protein sequence: CASSLLGAAGAFF.

This clonotype appeared a few times. The chain recombines TRBV12-3 or TRBV12-4 with TRBJ2-2; the match to TRBD1 covers 10 bases. The CDR3 runs 16 residues. Trimming took 7 bases from V and 6 from J; bases not matched to a gene: 11. For the CDR3, the DNA is TGTGCCAGCACGTCAACGGGACAGGGGAAACCCGGGGAGCTGTTTTTT. Encoded protein: CASTSTGQGKPGELFF.

This clonotype was picked up many times. The rearrangement links TRBV4-2 to TRBJ2-3; D ambiguous. Trimming removed 1 base at V and 6 bases at J, with 8 bases between. The germline V gene encodes CDR1 LGHNA and CDR2 YNFKEQ. The CDR3 length is 13 residues. CDR3 nucleotide sequence: TGTGCCAGCAGCCAAGCCCCGGAGGATACGCAGTATTTT. This translates into CASSQAPEDTQYF.

This clonotype was observed a few times. The J gene is TRBJ2-1, the V gene TRBV7-3; 10 positions agree with TRBD2. The CDR3 contains 15 residues. In germline, CDR1 is SGHTA, CDR2 FQGTGA. V shed 3 bases, J shed 8 bases, and the junction held 7 bases outside the gene matches. The CDR3 loop is CASSFGTSVKDEQFF. As DNA, the CDR3 is TGTGCCAGCAGCTTCGGGACTAGCGTCAAGGATGAGCAGTTCTTC. Full variable domain (missing parts from reference TRBV7-3 and TRBJ2-1): GAGVSQTPSNKVTEKGKYVELRCDPISGHTALYWYRQSLGQGPEFLIYFQGTGAADDSGLPNDRFFAVRPEGSVSTLKIQRTERGDSAVYLCASSFGTSVKDEQFFGPGTRLTVL.

This clonotype has ten or more counts. This chain joins TRBV11-2 and TRBJ2-2; 10 nucleotides line up with TRBD2. The CDR3 is 13 amino acids. V lost 10 bases and J lost 6; bases outside the gene matches: 5. The V gene's germline CDR1 is SGHAT and CDR2 FQNNGV. The CDR3 region is CATQRGGAGELFF. In DNA form, the CDR3 reads TGTGCCACCCAGCGGGGGGGCGCCGGGGAGCTGTTTTTT.